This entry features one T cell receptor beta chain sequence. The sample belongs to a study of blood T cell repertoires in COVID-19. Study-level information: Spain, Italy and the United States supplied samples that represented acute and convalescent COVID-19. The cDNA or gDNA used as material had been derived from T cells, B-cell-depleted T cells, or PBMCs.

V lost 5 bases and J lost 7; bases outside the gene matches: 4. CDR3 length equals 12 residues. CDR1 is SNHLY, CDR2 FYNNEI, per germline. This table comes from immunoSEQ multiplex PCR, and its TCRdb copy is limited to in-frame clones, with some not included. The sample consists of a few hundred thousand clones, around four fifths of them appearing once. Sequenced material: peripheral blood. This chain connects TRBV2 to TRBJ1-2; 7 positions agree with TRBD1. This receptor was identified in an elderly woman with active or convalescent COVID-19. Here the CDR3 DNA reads TGTGCCAGCAGTCGACAGGGACGTGGCTACACCTTC. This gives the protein CASSRQGRGYTF.